The 24 T cell receptor beta chains listed next were all sequenced from one sample in a study of cytomegalovirus exposure and HLA in healthy donors. PCR primers comprised 60 Vbeta and 13 Jbeta primers. The protocol was immunoSEQ multiplex PCR, while the TCRdb copy is restricted to in-frame clones and leaves out a portion. The sample includes about 130,000 clones, under 12% of them seen just once. The sequenced material came from PBMCs. The receptors come from a woman under 30 in good health and CMV-seropositive.

This clone appeared a few times. V and J are TRBV9 and TRBJ2-7; 8 bases agree with TRBD1. V lost 4 bases and J lost 1; bases outside the gene matches: 1. There are 13 residues in the CDR3. Germline V gene data show CDR1 as SGDLS and CDR2 as YYNGEE. The CDR3, as DNA: TGTGCCAGCAGCCGGACAGGGTCCTACGAGCAGTACTTC. Translation: CASSRTGSYEQYF.

This clone was recorded at least ten times. The chain links TRBV9 to TRBJ1-2, with D hard to call. The length of the CDR3 is 15 residues. Germline V gene lookup returns CDR1 SGDLS and CDR2 YYNGEE. The V gene lost 4 bases and the J gene lost 0 bases, with 13 bases spanning the gap. The CDR3 loop is CASSPSAVTNYGYTF. In DNA, the CDR3 is TGTGCCAGCAGCCCCAGTGCAGTCACTAACTATGGCTACACCTTC.

This clone came up a few times. The J gene is TRBJ2-7, the V gene TRBV4-2, with 7 bases that match TRBD1. V shed 4 bases, J shed 2 bases, and the junction held 8 bases outside the gene matches. Germline loops: CDR1 LGHNA, CDR2 YNFKEQ. The CDR3 loop spans 15 amino acids. The CDR3 loop is CASSRDTGATYEQYF. The CDR3 DNA reads as TGTGCCAGCAGCCGCGATACAGGGGCGACCTACGAGCAGTACTTC.

This clone was detected a few times. The chain recombines TRBV7-2 with TRBJ2-3, with a weak D call TRBD2 (6 bases). Germline V gene data show CDR1 as SGHTA and CDR2 as FQGNSA. The CDR3 runs to 15 residues. Trimming took off 5 bases at V and 1 base at J, with 13 bases between the two ends. The CDR3 spells CASSAPGGGTDTQYF. CDR3 DNA: TGTGCCAGCAGCGCTCCCGGCGGGGGCACAGATACGCAGTATTTT.

To note about this clone: This clone may be a read error of a much larger clone one base away. This rearrangement joins TRBV5-6 to TRBJ2-3; TRBD2 agrees at 13 bases. The CDR3 consists of 16 residues. Germline assignment: CDR1 SGHDT and CDR2 YYEEEE. With 4 bases clipped from V and 1 base from J, the junction kept 3 bases outside the gene matches. In DNA form, the CDR3 reads TGTGCCAGCAGCCAAGGACTAGCGGGAGGCACAGATACGCAGTATTTT. This translates into CASSQGLAGGTDTQYF.

The rearrangement uses TRBV6-1 and TRBJ1-3, with no clear D. The germline V gene encodes CDR1 MNHNS and CDR2 SASEGT. V was clipped by 1 base and J by 0 bases, with 7 bases between them. There are 15 residues in the CDR3. CDR3: CASSEVSYSGNTIYF. The CDR3 DNA is TGTGCCAGCAGTGAAGTGAGTTACTCTGGAAACACCATATATTTT.

The table lists this clone with a few counts. The chain combines TRBV6-1 with TRBJ2-7, with 8 bases fitting TRBD2. The CDR3 runs to 15 residues. Looked up from germline, CDR1 is MNHNS and CDR2 is SASEGT. V shed 3 bases, J shed 3 bases, and the junction held 7 bases outside the gene matches. Written as DNA, the CDR3 is TGTGCCAGCAGTGAGACACGGGGGGGCGGCTACGAGCAGTACTTC. It codes for CASSETRGGGYEQYF.

The chain links TRBV5-1 to TRBJ1-1, with D hard to call. This CDR3 has 14 residues. Trimming pared 7 bases from V and 2 bases from J, leaving 15 bases between. Germline CDR1 is SGHRS and CDR2 is YFSETQ. CDR3 nucleotide sequence: TGCGCCAGCTCCCGAGAGGTAGGAAACACTGAAGCTTTCTTT. Its translation is CASSREVGNTEAFF. The full variable domain, its missing parts supplied by reference TRBV5-1 and TRBJ1-1, is KAGVTQTPRYLIKTRGQQVTLSCSPISGHRSVSWYQQTPGQGLQFLFEYFSETQRNKGNFPGRFSGRQFSNSRSEMNVSTLELGDSALYLCASSREVGNTEAFFGQGTRLTVV.

This clone was detected only a few times. The chain links TRBV6-1 to TRBJ1-5, with 11 bases fitting TRBD1. CDR3 size: 16 residues. Germline trimming cut 4 bases from V and 2 bases from J; bases unmatched to any gene: 4. CDR1 is MNHNS, CDR2 SASEGT, per germline. The CDR3 region is CASSGWGQGGNQPQHF. The CDR3 bases are TGTGCCAGCAGTGGATGGGGACAGGGGGGCAATCAGCCCCAGCATTTT.

This clone was detected only a few times. The chain couples TRBV30 to TRBJ2-5; 11 positions agree with TRBD1. Trimming took 5 bases from V and 4 from J; bases not matched to a gene: 9. This CDR3 region has 15 residues. In germline, CDR1 is GTSNPN, CDR2 SVGIG (reference sequence). CDR3: CAWGIGQGARETQYF. The CDR3, as DNA: TGTGCCTGGGGGATCGGACAGGGGGCGAGAGAGACCCAGTACTTC.

This clone was detected a few times. This chain connects TRBV5-1 to TRBJ2-3, with 7 bases fitting TRBD1. CDR1 and CDR2 from the germline V gene are SGHRS and YFSETQ. The CDR3 consists of 16 residues. V shed 0 bases, J shed 7 bases, and the junction held 11 bases outside the gene matches. The CDR3 DNA follows: TGCGCCAGCAGCTTGGAGAGGGGGCCCGCGGCTAATACGCAGTATTTT. Translated: CASSLERGPAANTQYF.

V is TRBV6-6 and J is TRBJ2-7; unclear D gene. Germline V lookup: CDR1 MNHNY, CDR2 SVGAGI (reference sequence). V lost 5 bases and J lost 1, with 9 bases in between. The CDR3 is 13 residues long. CDR3 amino acids: CASSTEPSYEQYF. The CDR3 DNA reads TGTGCCAGCAGTACCGAGCCTTCCTACGAGCAGTACTTC.

The chain joins TRBV27 to TRBJ1-3, with D unresolved. The V and J ends lost 5 bases and 0 bases respectively, with 14 bases between them. The CDR3 totals 16 residues. Germline V gene sequence: CDR1 MNHEY, CDR2 SMNVEV (reference sequence). For the CDR3, the DNA is TGTGCCAGCAGTCTGAAAGCGGGGAGCTCTGGAAACACCATATATTTT. It codes for CASSLKAGSSGNTIYF.

This clone came up a few times. The CDR3 is CASSANTYEQYF. CDR3 coding DNA: TGTGCCAGCAGCGCGAACACCTACGAGCAGTACTTC. The J gene is TRBJ2-7, the V gene TRBV9; D gene unclear. V lost 3 bases and J 2 bases, leaving 6 bases between the germline ends. The germline V gene has CDR1 SGDLS and CDR2 YYNGEE. The CDR3 runs to 12 residues.

The genes are TRBV7-3 and TRBJ2-2, with 11 bases matching TRBD1. The CDR3 has 17 residues. Trimming removed 0 bases from V and 6 bases from J; junction bases left unmatched: 6. Germline assignment: CDR1 SGHTA and CDR2 FQGTGA. For the CDR3, the DNA is TGTGCCAGCAGCTTAACCTTGGACAGGGGGCACGCCGGGGAGCTGTTTTTT. Amino acids: CASSLTLDRGHAGELFF. Full variable domain (missing parts from reference TRBV7-3 and TRBJ2-2): GAGVSQTPSNKVTEKGKYVELRCDPISGHTALYWYRQSLGQGPEFLIYFQGTGAADDSGLPNDRFFAVRPEGSVSTLKIQRTERGDSAVYLCASSLTLDRGHAGELFFGEGSRLTVL.

The J gene is TRBJ2-5, the V gene TRBV13, with 10 bases matching TRBD1. CDR1 is PRHDT, CDR2 FYEKMQ, per germline (reference sequence). The CDR3 length is 19 residues. J gave up 4 bases and V 6 bases, and 20 bases lay outside the gene matches. As DNA, the CDR3 is TGTGCCAGCAGACACCGGGACAGGGGACCTGGTTGGGGGTCAGAGACCCAGTACTTC. As protein: CASRHRDRGPGWGSETQYF.

V usage is TRBV25-1 and J usage is TRBJ2-7; D is possibly TRBD2 (6 bases). This CDR3 is 13 amino acids long. Germline lookup yields CDR1 MGHDK and CDR2 SYGVNS. V was pared by 5 bases and J by 4 bases, with 12 bases between. The DNA for the CDR3 is TGTGCCAGCAGTCGCGGGAACAGGTACGAGCAGTACTTC. It codes for CASSRGNRYEQYF.

This clone was seen a handful of times. The rearrangement links TRBV6-6 to TRBJ2-1, with 7 bases identical to TRBD2. Germline CDR1 and CDR2: MNHNY and SVGAGI (reference sequence). This CDR3 is built from 16 residues. Trimming cost V 0 bases and J 8 bases; bases outside gene matches: 10. The CDR3 region has the DNA TGTGCCAGCAGTTACTCTCGGGGGGAGGGCCGGGATGAGCAGTTCTTC. Encoded protein: CASSYSRGEGRDEQFF.

The chain has TRBV25-1 and TRBJ1-1; D gene unclear. This CDR3 is 13 amino acids long. Trimming pared 0 bases from V and 11 bases from J, leaving 13 bases between. Germline CDR1 and CDR2: MGHDK and SYGVNS. CDR3 sequence reads: CASSEYGPGKAFF. The CDR3 region has the DNA TGTGCCAGCAGTGAATATGGGCCGGGGAAGGCTTTCTTT. The whole variable domain, remainder taken from reference TRBV25-1 and TRBJ1-1, is EADIYQTPRYLVIGTGKKITLECSQTMGHDKMYWYQQDPGMELHLIHYSYGVNSTEKGDLSSESTVSRIRTEHFPLTLESARPSHTSQYLCASSEYGPGKAFFGQGTRLTVV.

This clone came up a few times. The chain joins TRBV29-1 to TRBJ2-7, with TRBD2 matching 12 bases. The CDR3 runs 13 residues. V shed 4 bases and J 9 bases; nucleotides not matched to a gene: 7. CDR1 and CDR2 (germline): SQVTM, ANQGSEA. The CDR3 spells CSVATSGSRGQYF. DNA for the CDR3: TGCAGCGTTGCGACTAGCGGGAGTAGAGGGCAGTACTTC.

Only a few counts were recorded for this clone. This chain joins TRBV6-5 and TRBJ1-3; D not certain. This CDR3 region has 15 residues. Trimming removed 5 bases at V and 0 bases at J, with 11 bases between. CDR1 is MNHEY and CDR2 is SVGAGI in the germline V gene. CDR3 protein: CASSIDSSSGNTIYF. As DNA, the CDR3 is TGTGCCAGCAGTATTGACTCGAGCTCTGGAAACACCATATATTTT.

This clone was counted a few times. The genes are TRBV2 and TRBJ2-7, with a weak D call TRBD2 (6 bases). Germline V lookup: CDR1 SNHLY, CDR2 FYNNEI. The CDR3 sequence is 15 residues long. Between the trimmed V and J ends, which lost 7 bases and 5 bases, there was a span of 21 bases. For the CDR3, the DNA is TGTGCCAGCACCTCGGGTGGAGGGCTTCCCCACGAGCAGTACTTC. It is translated as CASTSGGGLPHEQYF.

This chain uses TRBV7-9 with TRBJ2-7, with D perhaps matching TRBD1 (5 bases). The CDR3 runs to 14 residues. The V end lost 1 base, the J end lost 3 bases, and 10 bases lay between the germline ends. Germline V gene data show CDR1 as SEHNR and CDR2 as FQNEAQ (reference sequence). The CDR3 DNA follows: TGTGCCAGCAGCTTAGATCTGCAGGGCTACGAGCAGTACTTC. Its translation: CASSLDLQGYEQYF. Full variable domain (outside the CDR3, taken from reference TRBV7-9 and TRBJ2-7): DTGVSQNPRHKITKRGQNVTFRCDPISEHNRLYWYRQTLGQGPEFLTYFQNEAQLEKSRLLSDRFSAERPKGSFSTLEIQRTEQGDSAMYLCASSLDLQGYEQYFGPGTRLTVT.

On this clone itself: The missing conserved phenylalanine or tryptophan at the end of this CDR3 makes a read error likely. The limits of the CDR3 on the DNA are not certain, so only TCRdb's listed CDR3 is given. The chain joins TRBV5-3 to TRBJ2-7; the table gives TRBD2 as D, unverified against the DNA. TRBV5-3 is marked as an open reading frame, function uncertain. Ends included, the CDR3 has 11 residues. The CDR3 spells CARSLVAGGPM.